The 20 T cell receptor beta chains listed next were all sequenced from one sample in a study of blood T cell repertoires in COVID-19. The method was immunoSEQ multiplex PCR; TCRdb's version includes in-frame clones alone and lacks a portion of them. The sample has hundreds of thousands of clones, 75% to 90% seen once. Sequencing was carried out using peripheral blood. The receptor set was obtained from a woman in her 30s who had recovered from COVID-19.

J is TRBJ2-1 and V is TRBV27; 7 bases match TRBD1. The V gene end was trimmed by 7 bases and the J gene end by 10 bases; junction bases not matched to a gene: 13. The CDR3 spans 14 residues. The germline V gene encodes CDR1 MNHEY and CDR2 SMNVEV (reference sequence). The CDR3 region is CASKSDRAPREQFF. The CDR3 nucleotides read TGTGCCAGCAAATCCGACAGGGCCCCTAGGGAGCAGTTCTTC.

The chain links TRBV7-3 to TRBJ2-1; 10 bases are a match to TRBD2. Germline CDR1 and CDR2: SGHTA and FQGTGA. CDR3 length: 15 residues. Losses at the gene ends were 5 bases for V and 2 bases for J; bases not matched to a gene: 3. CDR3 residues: CASSRSGRAYNEQFF. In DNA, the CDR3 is TGTGCCAGCAGCCGGAGCGGGAGGGCCTACAATGAGCAGTTCTTC.

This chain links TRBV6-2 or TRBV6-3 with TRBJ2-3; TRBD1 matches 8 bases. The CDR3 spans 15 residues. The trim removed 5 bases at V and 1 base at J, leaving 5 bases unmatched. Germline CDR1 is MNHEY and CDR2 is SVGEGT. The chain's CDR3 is CASSKTQGGTDTQYF. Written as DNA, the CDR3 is TGTGCCAGCAGTAAAACACAGGGGGGCACAGATACGCAGTATTTT.

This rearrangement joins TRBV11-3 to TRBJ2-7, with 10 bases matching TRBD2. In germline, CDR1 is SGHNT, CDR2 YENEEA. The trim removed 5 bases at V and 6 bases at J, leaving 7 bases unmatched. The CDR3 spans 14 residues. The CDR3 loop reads CASSPGVAGGEQYF. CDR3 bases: TGTGCCAGCAGCCCCGGAGTAGCGGGAGGCGAGCAGTACTTC.

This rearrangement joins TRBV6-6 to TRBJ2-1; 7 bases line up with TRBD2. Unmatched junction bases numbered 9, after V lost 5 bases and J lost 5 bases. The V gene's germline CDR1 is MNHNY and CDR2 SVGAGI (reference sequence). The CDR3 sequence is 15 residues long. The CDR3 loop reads CASSDGGTPDNEQFF. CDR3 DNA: TGTGCCAGCAGTGACGGGGGGACCCCCGACAATGAGCAGTTCTTC.

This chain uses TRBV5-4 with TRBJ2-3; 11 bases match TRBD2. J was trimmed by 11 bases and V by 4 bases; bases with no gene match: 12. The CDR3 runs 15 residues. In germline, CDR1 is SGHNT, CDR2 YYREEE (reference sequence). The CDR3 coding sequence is TGTGCCAGCAGCCGGACTAGCGGGCTAGCCTACGGGCAGTATTTT. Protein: CASSRTSGLAYGQYF.

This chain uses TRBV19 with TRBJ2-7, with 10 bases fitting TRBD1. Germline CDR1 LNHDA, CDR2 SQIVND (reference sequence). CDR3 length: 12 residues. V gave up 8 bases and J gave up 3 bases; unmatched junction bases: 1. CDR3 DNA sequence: TGTGCCAGTGGGGACAGGGGCTACGAGCAGTACTTC. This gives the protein CASGDRGYEQYF.

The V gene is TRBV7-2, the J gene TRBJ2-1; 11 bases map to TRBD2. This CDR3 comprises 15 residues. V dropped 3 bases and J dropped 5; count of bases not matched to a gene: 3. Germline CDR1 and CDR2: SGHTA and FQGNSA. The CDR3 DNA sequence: TGTGCCAGCAGCTTTAGCGGGGGGGCCAACAATGAGCAGTTCTTC. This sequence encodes CASSFSGGANNEQFF.

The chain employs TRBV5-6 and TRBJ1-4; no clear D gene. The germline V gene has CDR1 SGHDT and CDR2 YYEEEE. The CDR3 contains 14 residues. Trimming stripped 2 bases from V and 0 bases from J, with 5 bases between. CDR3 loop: CASSFRTTNEKLFF. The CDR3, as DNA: TGTGCCAGCAGCTTTCGTACAACTAATGAAAAACTGTTTTTT.

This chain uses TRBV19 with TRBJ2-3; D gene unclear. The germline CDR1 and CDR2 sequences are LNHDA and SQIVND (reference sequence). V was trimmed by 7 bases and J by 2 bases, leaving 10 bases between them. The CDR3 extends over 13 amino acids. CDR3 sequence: CASNTDLTDTQYF. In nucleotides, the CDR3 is TGTGCCAGTAATACAGACCTCACAGATACGCAGTATTTT.

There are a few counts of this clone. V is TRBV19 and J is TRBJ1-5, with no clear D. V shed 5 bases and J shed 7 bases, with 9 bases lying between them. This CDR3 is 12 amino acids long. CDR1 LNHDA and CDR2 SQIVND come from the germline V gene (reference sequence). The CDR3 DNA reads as TGTGCCAGTAGTCTAGGACTCCAGCCCCAGCATTTT. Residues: CASSLGLQPQHF.

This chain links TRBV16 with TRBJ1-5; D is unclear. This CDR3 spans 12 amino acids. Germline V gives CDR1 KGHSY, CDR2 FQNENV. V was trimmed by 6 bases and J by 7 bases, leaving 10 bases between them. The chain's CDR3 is CASSPQVQPQHF. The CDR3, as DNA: TGTGCCAGCAGTCCTCAGGTGCAGCCCCAGCATTTT.

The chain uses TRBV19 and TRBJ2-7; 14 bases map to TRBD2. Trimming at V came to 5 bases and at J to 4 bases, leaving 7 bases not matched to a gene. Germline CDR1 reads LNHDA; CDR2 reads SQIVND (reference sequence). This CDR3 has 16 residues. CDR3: CASSPGTSGGQYEQYF. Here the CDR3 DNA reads TGTGCCAGTAGTCCCGGGACTAGCGGGGGTCAATACGAGCAGTACTTC.

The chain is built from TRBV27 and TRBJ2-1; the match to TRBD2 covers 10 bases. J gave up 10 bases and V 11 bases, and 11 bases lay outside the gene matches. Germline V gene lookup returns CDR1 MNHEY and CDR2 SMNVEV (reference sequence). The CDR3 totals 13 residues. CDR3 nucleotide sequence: TGTGCCGTCATAAAAAGCGGGAGGGGAGAGCAGTTCTTC. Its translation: CAVIKSGRGEQFF.

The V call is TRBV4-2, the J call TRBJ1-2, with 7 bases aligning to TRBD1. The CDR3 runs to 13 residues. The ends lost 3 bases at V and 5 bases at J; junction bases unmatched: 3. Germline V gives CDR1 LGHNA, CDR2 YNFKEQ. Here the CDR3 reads CASSHGTDYGYTF. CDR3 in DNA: TGTGCCAGCAGCCACGGGACAGATTATGGCTACACCTTC.

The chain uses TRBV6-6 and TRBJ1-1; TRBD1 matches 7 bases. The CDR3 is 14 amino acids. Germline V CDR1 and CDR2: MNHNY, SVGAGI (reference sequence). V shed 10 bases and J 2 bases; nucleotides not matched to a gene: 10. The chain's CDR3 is CATTQQGLNTEAFF. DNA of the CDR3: TGTGCCACAACTCAACAGGGGCTCAACACTGAAGCTTTCTTT.

This CDR3 reads CATSVAWAGGPSDTQYF. The DNA of the CDR3 is TGTGCCACCAGTGTCGCGTGGGCGGGAGGGCCGTCAGATACGCAGTATTTT. The V gene is TRBV24-1, the J gene TRBJ2-3; 9 bases match TRBD2. The V segment lost 5 bases and the J segment 4 bases; nucleotides outside the gene matches: 12. This CDR3 is 17 amino acids long. Germline V CDR1 and CDR2: KGHDR, SFDVKD.

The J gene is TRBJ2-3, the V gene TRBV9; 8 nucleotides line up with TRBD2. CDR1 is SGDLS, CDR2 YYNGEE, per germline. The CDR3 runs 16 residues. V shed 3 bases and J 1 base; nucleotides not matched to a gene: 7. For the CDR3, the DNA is TGTGCCAGCAGCGCCGAGGGACTAGTGGGCACAGATACGCAGTATTTT. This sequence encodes CASSAEGLVGTDTQYF.

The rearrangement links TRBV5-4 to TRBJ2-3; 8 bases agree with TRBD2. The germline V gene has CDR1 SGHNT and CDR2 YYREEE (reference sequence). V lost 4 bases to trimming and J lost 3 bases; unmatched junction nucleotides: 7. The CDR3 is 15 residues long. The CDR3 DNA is TGTGCCAGCAGCCCCCACCCGGGGGGGACAGATACGCAGTATTTT. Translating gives CASSPHPGGTDTQYF.

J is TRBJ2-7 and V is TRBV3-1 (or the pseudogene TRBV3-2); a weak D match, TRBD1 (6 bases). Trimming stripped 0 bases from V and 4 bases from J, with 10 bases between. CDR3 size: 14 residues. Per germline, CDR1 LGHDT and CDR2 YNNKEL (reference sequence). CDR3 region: CASSQDTGPYEQYF. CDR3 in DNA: TGTGCCAGCAGCCAAGATACAGGGCCTTACGAGCAGTACTTC.